The 31 T cell receptor beta chains presented below share a single source sample, sequenced in a study of beta chain features in type 1 diabetes. Of the isolated RNA, all was reverse transcribed, and so the sequenced material was expressed TCRB transcripts. Here immunoSEQ multiplex PCR was the method, and the copy in TCRdb shows in-frame clones only, minus some. The data contain under 400,000 clones, about 18% of them singletons. The sequenced material came from naive CD4+ T cells from blood. These receptors all come from a woman aged 18-29 years in good health.

The chain is built from TRBV28 and TRBJ2-7; 10 nucleotides line up with TRBD1. The CDR3 covers 17 residues. CDR1 and CDR2 (germline): MDHEN, SYDVKM. V was clipped by 4 bases and J by 6 bases; unmatched bases: 15. CDR3 nucleotide sequence: TGTGCCAGCAGTTCCCTACCCGCCGGGACAGGGGTGAGCGAGCAGTACTTC. Protein: CASSSLPAGTGVSEQYF.

This chain joins TRBV10-3 and TRBJ1-4; 9 nucleotides align to TRBD1. From germline, CDR1 is ENHRY and CDR2 SYGVKD. There are 14 residues in the CDR3. Trimming cost V 6 bases and J 2 bases; bases outside gene matches: 1. CDR3 DNA sequence: TGTGCCATCAGAGGGACAGGGACTAATGAAAAACTGTTTTTT. This sequence encodes CAIRGTGTNEKLFF.

The table lists this clone with a few counts. This rearrangement joins TRBV18 to TRBJ2-7; 9 bases agree with TRBD1. This CDR3 spans 15 amino acids. The germline CDR1 and CDR2 sequences are KGHSH and LQKENI. With V trimmed by 3 bases and J by 5 bases, 8 bases remained unmatched. The CDR3 nucleotides read TGTGCCAGCTCACCCCGGACAGGGGCCCAGAACGAGCAGTACTTC. The encoded protein is CASSPRTGAQNEQYF.

This chain uses TRBV2 with TRBJ2-5; weak D call: TRBD2 (6 bases). The J call may not be correct, given that the DNA end is closer to TRBJ2-7. This CDR3 is 12 amino acids long. The V gene's germline CDR1 is SNHLY and CDR2 FYNNEI. Here the CDR3 DNA reads TGTGCCAGCAGGGAGGGAACCTACGAGCAGTACTTC. It translates to CASREGTYEQYF.

This clone showed up just a few times. The chain couples TRBV5-1 to TRBJ1-2; D is possibly TRBD1 (6 bases). CDR1 is SGHRS, CDR2 YFSETQ, per germline. Trimming left V 0 bases short and J 7 bases short, with 13 bases between. This CDR3 has 14 residues. The CDR3 sequence: CASSLAGAPSGYTF. CDR3 nucleotide sequence: TGCGCCAGCAGCTTGGCAGGGGCCCCGAGTGGCTACACCTTC.

The rearrangement joins TRBV7-3 to TRBJ2-3; 7 bases agree with TRBD1. The CDR3 runs to 16 residues. CDR1 is SGHTA and CDR2 is FQGTGA in the germline V gene. V was pared by 3 bases and J by 2 bases, with 8 bases of the junction left unmatched. The CDR3 region has the DNA TGTGCCAGCAGCTTGGACAGGTTGGGCTTCACAGATACGCAGTATTTT. The encoded protein is CASSLDRLGFTDTQYF.

This clone has more than one count but fewer than ten. The sample holds other DNA sequences that translate to the same CDR3. CDR3 bases: TGCGCCAGCAGCTTAGGGGGAACAGATACGCAGTATTTT. Its translation is CASSLGGTDTQYF. This rearrangement joins TRBV5-1 to TRBJ2-3; perhaps TRBD1 as D (6 bases). The CDR3 is 13 amino acids. V was cut by 2 bases and J by 3 bases, with 7 bases left in between. Germline CDR1 SGHRS, CDR2 YFSETQ.

The chain employs TRBV15 and TRBJ1-1; 7 bases match TRBD1. This CDR3 comprises 15 residues. Germline assignment: CDR1 LNHNV and CDR2 YYDKDF (reference sequence). V shed 1 base and J 6 bases; nucleotides not matched to a gene: 8. CDR3 protein: CATSRGQGRYSEAFF. The CDR3 region has the DNA TGTGCCACCAGCAGAGGACAGGGAAGGTACTCTGAAGCTTTCTTT.

The rearrangement links TRBV28 to TRBJ2-5, with 8 bases aligning to TRBD2. The V gene's germline CDR1 is MDHEN and CDR2 SYDVKM. The trim removed 5 bases at V and 2 bases at J, leaving 7 bases unmatched. This CDR3 comprises 15 residues. The CDR3 coding sequence is TGTGCCAGCAGTCCCCGTCTAGCGGGTCAAGAGACCCAGTACTTC. It codes for CASSPRLAGQETQYF.

This clone was picked up a small number of times. J is TRBJ2-5 and V is TRBV9, with a weak D call TRBD2 (5 bases). This CDR3 spans 16 amino acids. Trimming took off 2 bases at V and 0 bases at J, with 14 bases between the two ends. Looked up from germline, CDR1 is SGDLS and CDR2 is YYNGEE. CDR3 residues: CASSVGSGMYQETQYF. CDR3 DNA sequence: TGTGCCAGCAGCGTCGGAAGCGGAATGTACCAAGAGACCCAGTACTTC.

This chain connects TRBV6-5 to TRBJ1-2, with D uncertain. V was cut by 7 bases and J by 6 bases, with 12 bases left in between. In germline, CDR1 is MNHEY, CDR2 SVGAGI. CDR3 length: 12 amino acids. The CDR3 DNA follows: TGTGCCAGCAAGGATGACTCGCATGGCTACACCTTC. Amino acids: CASKDDSHGYTF.

The rearrangement uses TRBV30 and TRBJ1-1; D may be TRBD1 (6 bases). Trimming left V 5 bases short and J 5 bases short, with 15 bases between. Germline CDR1 reads GTSNPN; CDR2 reads SVGIG (reference sequence). The CDR3 is 13 amino acids. The CDR3 nucleotides are TGTGCCTGGGATAGGAGAAGGGGGACTGAAGCTTTCTTT. Translated, it gives CAWDRRRGTEAFF.

The CDR3 region has the DNA TGTGCCAGCAGCCCAGGGTCAAGGTCCGGCTACACCTTC. This translates into CASSPGSRSGYTF. This chain links TRBV27 with TRBJ1-2; D is possibly TRBD1 (5 bases). V gave up 6 bases and J gave up 8 bases, with 16 bases separating them. This CDR3 is 13 amino acids long. Per germline, CDR1 MNHEY and CDR2 SMNVEV (reference sequence).

This clone was counted only a few times. This chain uses TRBV5-8 with TRBJ1-5; no firm D call. The CDR3 sequence is 14 residues long. V shed 8 bases and J shed 1 base, with 13 bases lying between them. The germline gives CDR1 SGHTS, CDR2 YDEGEE. This CDR3 reads CASSAGRSNQPQHF. CDR3 bases: TGTGCCAGTTCTGCGGGGAGGAGCAATCAGCCCCAGCATTTT.

This clone occurred a few times. The J gene is TRBJ2-4, the V gene TRBV5-1, with TRBD1 matching 7 bases. CDR1 SGHRS and CDR2 YFSETQ come from the germline V gene. The trim removed 0 bases at V and 8 bases at J, leaving 5 bases unmatched. The CDR3 has 14 amino acids. CDR3 residues: CASSLGQGTDIQYF. Written as DNA, the CDR3 is TGCGCCAGCAGCTTGGGACAGGGTACTGACATTCAGTACTTC.

Of note for this clone: A junction boundary mismatches the germline segment, possibly from a read error. J is TRBJ2-1 and V is TRBV30, with 7 bases identical to TRBD2. Germline-derived CDR1 and CDR2 are GTSNPN and SVGIG (reference sequence). The CDR3 contains 11 residues. The CDR3, as DNA: TGTGCCTGGAGTGTGGCTAGCGGCTGGGTCTTC. This gives the protein CAWSVASGWVF.

The rearrangement links TRBV28 to TRBJ1-2; perhaps TRBD1 as D (6 bases). The CDR3 is made up of 16 amino acids. V lost 3 bases and J lost 1, with 15 bases in between. Germline CDR1 reads MDHEN; CDR2 reads SYDVKM. In DNA form, the CDR3 reads TGTGCCAGCAGTTTCACAGGGAGAGGGGTTAACTATGGCTACACCTTC. Encoded protein: CASSFTGRGVNYGYTF.

The chain has TRBV29-1 and TRBJ1-1; 9 bases line up with TRBD1. The germline CDR1 and CDR2 sequences are SQVTM and ANQGSEA. The V and J ends lost 7 bases and 0 bases, in that order; junction bases with no gene match: 3. The CDR3 loop spans 13 amino acids. CDR3 in amino acids: CSGGQGMNTEAFF. For the CDR3, the DNA is TGCAGCGGGGGACAGGGAATGAACACTGAAGCTTTCTTT.

This clone appeared a few times. The chain joins TRBV9 to TRBJ2-5, with D tentatively TRBD2 (6 bases). V lost 5 bases and J lost 2, with 19 bases in between. CDR3 size: 16 residues. Per germline, CDR1 SGDLS and CDR2 YYNGEE. The CDR3 loop is CASSGGRGGRQETQYF. CDR3 coding DNA: TGTGCCAGCAGTGGGGGAAGGGGAGGACGGCAAGAGACCCAGTACTTC.

The gene calls are TRBV13 and TRBJ1-2; TRBD1 matches at 8 bases. Losses at the gene ends were 3 bases for V and 12 bases for J; bases not matched to a gene: 9. Germline CDR1 PRHDT, CDR2 FYEKMQ (reference sequence). The CDR3 is made up of 13 amino acids. CDR3 nucleotide sequence: TGTGCCAGCAGCTTTACGGACAGGGAGGGCAACACCTTC. The encoded protein is CASSFTDREGNTF.

This chain uses TRBV2 with TRBJ2-7; D gene ambiguous. This CDR3 is built from 14 residues. Germline loops: CDR1 SNHLY, CDR2 FYNNEI. V was shortened by 11 bases and J by 5 bases, with 22 bases between the two germline ends. The CDR3 loop is CAAQPSTVKDEQYF. Here the CDR3 DNA reads TGTGCCGCCCAACCCTCGACTGTTAAGGACGAGCAGTACTTC.

This clone was seen a handful of times. The CDR3 DNA reads as TGTGCCAGCAGTGAAGAAGCGGGAGGGACCGGGGAGCTGTTTTTT. This sequence encodes CASSEEAGGTGELFF. The rearrangement links TRBV2 to TRBJ2-2; 10 bases fit TRBD2. The CDR3 has 15 amino acids. Germline loops: CDR1 SNHLY, CDR2 FYNNEI. V lost 1 base to trimming and J lost 5 bases; unmatched junction nucleotides: 1.

This chain joins TRBV5-6 and TRBJ2-3; 7 bases are shared with TRBD1. CDR3 length: 14 residues. Germline CDR1 reads SGHDT; CDR2 reads YYEEEE. Losses at the gene ends were 4 bases for V and 1 base for J; bases not matched to a gene: 3. The CDR3 region has the DNA TGTGCCAGCAGCCAAGACAGGGGCACAGATACGCAGTATTTT. Encoded protein: CASSQDRGTDTQYF.

This chain connects TRBV27 to TRBJ2-4, with TRBD1 matching over 9 bases. V lost 5 bases and J lost 8; bases outside the gene matches: 4. Germline CDR1 is MNHEY and CDR2 is SMNVEV (reference sequence). The CDR3 extends over 13 amino acids. The CDR3 protein is CASSRDRDYIQYF. DNA of the CDR3: TGTGCCAGCAGTCGGGACAGGGACTACATTCAGTACTTC.

The rearrangement joins TRBV9 to TRBJ1-6; TRBD1 aligns across 8 bases. The CDR3 consists of 14 residues. Germline V lookup: CDR1 SGDLS, CDR2 YYNGEE. V lost 4 bases to trimming and J lost 9 bases; unmatched junction nucleotides: 6. For the CDR3, the DNA is TGTGCCAGCAGCCCAAGGACAGGGTCTTCACCCCTCCACTTT. Translation gives CASSPRTGSSPLHF.

This clone was seen a few times. The chain is built from TRBV11-2 and TRBJ2-3; TRBD2 matches 13 bases. The CDR3 contains 19 residues. V shed 3 bases and J 1 base; nucleotides not matched to a gene: 10. Germline V CDR1 and CDR2: SGHAT, FQNNGV. CDR3 sequence (DNA): TGTGCCAGCAGCTTGAGGCCGACCGGACTAGCGGGGGGCACAGATACGCAGTATTTT. Translated, it gives CASSLRPTGLAGGTDTQYF.

This clone was counted only a few times. The CDR3 reads CASSGLAGAGSYEQYF. The CDR3 coding sequence is TGTGCCAGCAGCGGACTAGCGGGAGCCGGCTCCTACGAGCAGTACTTC. The chain is built from TRBV9 and TRBJ2-7; 12 bases fit TRBD2. The CDR3 is 16 amino acids. With 3 bases clipped from V and 0 bases from J, the junction kept 4 bases outside the gene matches. CDR1 and CDR2 from the germline V gene are SGDLS and YYNGEE.

The chain uses TRBV7-2 and TRBJ1-2; D gene uncertain. The CDR3 has 15 amino acids. Germline-derived CDR1 and CDR2 are SGHTA and FQGNSA. Trimming pared 1 base from V and 8 bases from J, leaving 17 bases between. The CDR3 sequence: CASSLGGGRPYGYTF. The CDR3 DNA reads TGTGCCAGCAGCTTAGGGGGAGGCAGGCCATACGGCTACACCTTC.

This clone was observed a few times. This chain uses TRBV5-4 with TRBJ2-3, with 9 bases aligning to TRBD1. The CDR3 consists of 15 residues. V gave up 4 bases and J gave up 6 bases; unmatched junction bases: 9. The germline CDR1 and CDR2 sequences are SGHNT and YYREEE (reference sequence). The CDR3: CASSLTGTGLDTQYF. Written as DNA, the CDR3 is TGTGCCAGCAGCCTCACCGGGACAGGGTTGGATACGCAGTATTTT.

The chain has TRBV7-8 and TRBJ2-2; TRBD1 matches at 9 bases. Trimming took 7 bases from V and 6 from J; bases not matched to a gene: 6. This CDR3 has 14 residues. The germline CDR1 and CDR2 sequences are SGHVS and FQNEAQ. The CDR3 protein is CASNLGQGPGELFF. The CDR3 DNA follows: TGTGCCAGCAACTTGGGACAGGGTCCCGGGGAGCTGTTTTTT.

The table lists this clone with a few counts. The V and J genes are TRBV18 and TRBJ2-3; D gene uncertain. Trimming took off 1 base at V and 0 bases at J, with 5 bases between the two ends. The CDR3 loop spans 14 amino acids. Germline values: CDR1 KGHSH, CDR2 LQKENI. The CDR3 reads CASSPLPSTDTQYF. The CDR3 DNA follows: TGTGCCAGCTCACCACTCCCTAGCACAGATACGCAGTATTTT.